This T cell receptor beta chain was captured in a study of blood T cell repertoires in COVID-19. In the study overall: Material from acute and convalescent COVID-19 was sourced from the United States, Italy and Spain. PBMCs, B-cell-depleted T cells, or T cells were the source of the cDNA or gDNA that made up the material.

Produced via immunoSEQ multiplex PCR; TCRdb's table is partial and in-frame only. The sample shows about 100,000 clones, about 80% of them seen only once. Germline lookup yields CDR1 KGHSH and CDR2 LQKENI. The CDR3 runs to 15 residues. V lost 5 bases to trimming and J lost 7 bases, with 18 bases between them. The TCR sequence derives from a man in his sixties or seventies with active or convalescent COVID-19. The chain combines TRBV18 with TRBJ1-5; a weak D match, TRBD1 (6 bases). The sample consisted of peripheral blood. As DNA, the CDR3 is TGTGCCAGCTCAACGGGGACACGGGGCGAGCAGCCCCAGCATTTT. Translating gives CASSTGTRGEQPQHF.